These T cell receptor beta chains were read from a single sample in a study of cytomegalovirus exposure and HLA in healthy donors. Here immunoSEQ multiplex PCR was the method, and the copy in TCRdb shows in-frame clones only, minus some. Found here are 140,000 to 150,000 clones, about 76% of them singletons; the top ten hold 3.9%. The sequenced sample was PBMCs. These receptors all stem from a male donor in good health and CMV-seronegative. The CDR3 runs from the conserved cysteine through the conserved F or W. The D gene is left open where the match is weak. Size values are once, few and many counts, or a class for expanded clones, and some rows have none.

few	-	TRBJ1-5	TRBV1	CTSSLRSRDLNQPQHF	TGCACCAGCAGCCTACGATCCCGGGATCTCAATCAGCCCCAGCATTTT
-	TRBD1	TRBJ1-1	TRBV11-2	CASSMTGSNTEAFF	TGTGCCAGCAGCATGACAGGGTCGAACACTGAAGCTTTCTTT
few	-	TRBJ2-1	TRBV10-1	CASSEPSKSSGYNEQFF	TGCGCCAGCAGTGAGCCCTCGAAGAGTAGCGGTTACAATGAGCAGTTCTTC
-	TRBD1	TRBJ2-7	TRBV11-2	CASSPGQAPYSTYEQYF	TGTGCCAGCAGCCCAGGACAGGCCCCTTACTCAACCTACGAGCAGTACTTC
-	TRBD1	TRBJ2-5	TRBV14	CASSQRTGTKETQYF	TGTGCCAGCAGCCAGAGGACAGGGACAAAAGAGACCCAGTACTTC
-	TRBD1	TRBJ1-5	TRBV27	CASSSQGDTQPQHF	TGTGCCAGCAGTTCCCAGGGGGACACCCAGCCCCAGCATTTT
-	-	TRBJ1-5	TRBV28	CASSFSLGGGNQPQHF	TGTGCCAGCAGTTTCTCTCTTGGGGGGGGCAATCAGCCCCAGCATTTT
-	-	TRBJ1-2	TRBV5-1	CASSFSPGTQYGYTF	TGCGCCAGCAGCTTTTCCCCCGGGACACAATATGGCTACACCTTC
-	-	TRBJ2-1	TRBV9	CASSVGRNNEQFF	TGTGCCAGCAGCGTAGGGAGGAACAATGAGCAGTTCTTC
-	TRBD2	TRBJ2-1	TRBV27	CASRERGGNNEQFF	TGTGCCAGCAGGGAGCGGGGGGGCAACAATGAGCAGTTCTTC
once	TRBD1	TRBJ1-1	TRBV10-3	CAISPGQGVLREAFF	TGTGCCATCAGTCCGGGACAGGGGGTGCTTCGTGAAGCTTTCTTT